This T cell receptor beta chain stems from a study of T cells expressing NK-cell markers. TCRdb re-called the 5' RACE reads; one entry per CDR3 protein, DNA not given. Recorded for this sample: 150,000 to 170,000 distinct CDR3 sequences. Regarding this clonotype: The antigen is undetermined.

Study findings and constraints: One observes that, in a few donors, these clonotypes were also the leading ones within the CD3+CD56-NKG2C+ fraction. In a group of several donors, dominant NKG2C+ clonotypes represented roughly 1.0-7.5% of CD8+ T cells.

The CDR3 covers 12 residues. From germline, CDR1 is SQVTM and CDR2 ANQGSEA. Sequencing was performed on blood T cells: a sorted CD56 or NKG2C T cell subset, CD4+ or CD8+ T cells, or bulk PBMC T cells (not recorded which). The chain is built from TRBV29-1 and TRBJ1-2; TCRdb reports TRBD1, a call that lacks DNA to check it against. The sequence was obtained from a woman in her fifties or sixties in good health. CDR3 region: CSVPVKDYGYTF.